This passage covers 10 T cell receptor beta chains from one sample sequenced in a study of T cells in Graves' hyperthyroidism and ophthalmopathy. Amplification of TCR beta CDR3 regions used RNA as the template. TCR CDR3 regions were first amplified by RT-PCR with HTBI primers. MiXCR, applied by TCRdb to the multiplex PCR reads, yields one record per CDR3 protein. The sample holds roughly 520,000 distinct CDR3 sequences, approximately 24% seen once. Sequenced sample: blood. All receptors derive from a woman between 25 and 40 years old with Graves' ophthalmopathy.

The sample holds many counts of this clonotype. CDR3 amino acids: CASRVAYEQYF. The CDR3 DNA reads TGTGCCAGCAGGGTGGCCTACGAGCAGTACTTC. This rearrangement joins TRBV2 to TRBJ2-7; no clear D. Germline V gene sequence: CDR1 SNHLY, CDR2 FYNNEI. V lost 6 bases and J 2 bases, leaving 5 bases between the germline ends. This CDR3 region has 11 residues.

Only one count was recorded for this clonotype. A much larger clone sits a single nucleotide away, making a read error possible. V is TRBV7-9 and J is TRBJ2-7; D possibly matches TRBD1 or TRBD2 (6 bases each). The germline gives CDR1 SEHNR, CDR2 FQNEAQ (reference sequence). The CDR3 loop spans 15 amino acids. This CDR3 reads CAGSLADSFFGEQYF. CDR3 nucleotide sequence: TGTGCCGGCAGCTTAGCGGACAGCTTTTTCGGAGAGCAGTACTTC.

The V and J genes are TRBV7-2 and TRBJ2-5; 13 nucleotides agree with TRBD2. This CDR3 is 18 amino acids long. CDR1 SGHTA and CDR2 FQGNSA come from the germline V gene. V shed 0 bases, J shed 1 base, and the junction held 5 bases outside the gene matches. CDR3 residues: CASSLALAGGPSQETQYF. The CDR3 DNA reads TGTGCCAGCAGCTTAGCACTAGCGGGGGGGCCCAGCCAAGAGACCCAGTACTTC.

This clonotype was recorded at least ten times. The chain couples TRBV7-2 to TRBJ2-5, with D uncertain. CDR1 is SGHTA, CDR2 FQGNSA, per germline. This CDR3 is built from 15 residues. V was cut by 2 bases and J by 1 base, with 11 bases left in between. The chain's CDR3 is CASSLFLRRQETQYF. The CDR3 nucleotides read TGTGCCAGCAGCTTATTTCTAAGGCGCCAAGAGACCCAGTACTTC.

The chain employs TRBV7-9 and TRBJ2-4, with D unclear. The CDR3 totals 14 residues. V was shortened by 0 bases and J by 1 base, with 4 bases between the two germline ends. CDR1 is SEHNR and CDR2 is FQNEAQ in the germline V gene (reference sequence). CDR3 sequence reads: CASSLAEAKNIQYF. CDR3 DNA: TGTGCCAGCAGCTTAGCGGAGGCCAAAAACATTCAGTACTTC.

This clonotype was observed many times. The V gene is TRBV6-1, the J gene TRBJ1-5, with 7 bases fitting TRBD1. V lost 4 bases, J lost 11 bases, and 11 bases stayed unmatched. CDR3 length equals 14 residues. Germline values: CDR1 MNHNS, CDR2 SASEGT. The CDR3 sequence is CASSATQGTGSQHF. CDR3 nucleotides: TGTGCCAGCAGTGCTACACAGGGGACTGGGTCCCAGCATTTT.

This clonotype has ten or more counts. CDR3: CASSEGTGPQPQHF. The CDR3 bases are TGCGCCAGCAGCGAAGGGACAGGGCCCCAGCCCCAGCATTTT. This chain connects TRBV5-1 to TRBJ1-5, with 9 positions matching TRBD1. V lost 4 bases and J lost 7; bases outside the gene matches: 6. CDR1 and CDR2 (germline): SGHRS, YFSETQ. The CDR3 consists of 14 residues.

This clonotype has ten or more counts. The chain employs TRBV6-5 and TRBJ1-1; no clear D gene. V shed 6 bases and J shed 6 bases, with 17 bases lying between them. The CDR3 length is 14 residues. Germline CDR1 and CDR2: MNHEY and SVGAGI. The CDR3 DNA follows: TGTGCCAGCAGGATAGGGAGCGGGAAGTCTGAAGCTTTCTTT. Amino acids: CASRIGSGKSEAFF.

The chain's CDR3 is CASSLGLLAGVGETQYF. The CDR3, as DNA: TGTGCCAGCAGCTTAGGTCTACTAGCGGGAGTTGGAGAGACCCAGTACTTC. This chain connects TRBV7-6 to TRBJ2-5; 11 nucleotides align to TRBD2. The J segment lost 4 bases and the V segment lost 1 base, leaving 8 bases of the junction unmatched. CDR1 and CDR2 (germline): SGHVS, FNYEAQ. This CDR3 is 17 amino acids long.

This clonotype was seen repeatedly, ten times or more. V and J are TRBV2 and TRBJ2-2; D is ambiguous. This CDR3 has 16 amino acids. The ends were cut back, 4 bases at V and 0 bases at J, with 12 bases in the middle. Germline assignment: CDR1 SNHLY and CDR2 FYNNEI. The CDR3 sequence is CASSVPSLANTGELFF. CDR3 in DNA: TGTGCCAGCAGTGTTCCGTCGCTTGCGAACACCGGGGAGCTGTTTTTT. Variable domain in full (rest from reference TRBV2 and TRBJ2-2): EPEVTQTPSHQVTQMGQEVILRCVPISNHLYFYWYRQILGQKVEFLVSFYNNEISEKSEIFDDQFSVERPDGSNFTLKIRSTKLEDSAMYFCASSVPSLANTGELFFGEGSRLTVL.